Below are 31 T cell receptor beta chains sequenced from a single sample in a study of cytomegalovirus exposure and HLA in healthy donors. Researchers ran the PCR with 60 Vbeta and 13 Jbeta primers. The table came from immunoSEQ multiplex PCR; TCRdb's copy has only in-frame clones and leaves some out. The sample has about 150,000 clones, about 75% seen once. The sequenced material came from PBMCs. These receptor sequences come from a male donor in good health and CMV-seronegative.

This clone was seen more than once but under ten times. This chain joins TRBV11-1 and TRBJ1-1; a possible D gene is TRBD1 (5 bases). CDR1 and CDR2 from the germline V gene are SGHAT and FQDESV (reference sequence). The CDR3 covers 15 residues. Trimming removed 6 bases at V and 1 base at J, with 15 bases between. The CDR3 DNA reads TGTGCCAGCAGACCCTTGGACACGTCGAACACTGAAGCTTTCTTT. It codes for CASRPLDTSNTEAFF.

The chain joins TRBV13 to TRBJ1-5; 7 nucleotides agree with TRBD1. V lost 0 bases and J lost 7; bases outside the gene matches: 3. CDR3 length equals 14 residues. Germline assignment: CDR1 PRHDT and CDR2 FYEKMQ (reference sequence). CDR3 sequence: CASSLGRGDQPQHF. In nucleotides, the CDR3 is TGTGCCAGCAGCTTAGGCAGGGGGGACCAGCCCCAGCATTTT.

To note about this clone: The CDR3 does not end in the conserved phenylalanine or tryptophan, so this is likely a read error. This sequence joins TRBV6-5 and TRBJ2-7; D is undetermined. The CDR3 contains 16 residues. The V gene's germline CDR1 is MNHEY and CDR2 SVGAGI. Trimming removed 0 bases at V and 0 bases at J, with 12 bases between. The DNA of the CDR3 is TGTGCCAGCAGTTACTCTTCCGGGTGGTACTCCTACGAGCAGTACCTC. It yields the protein CASSYSSGWYSYEQYL.

A few counts support this clone. This sequence joins TRBV11-3 and TRBJ2-1; 9 nucleotides align to TRBD2. Per germline, CDR1 SGHNT and CDR2 YENEEA. Trimming removed 5 bases from V and 4 bases from J; junction bases left unmatched: 3. The CDR3 runs to 14 residues. The CDR3 DNA follows: TGTGCCAGCAGCGGGACTAGCCTATACAATGAGCAGTTCTTC. As protein: CASSGTSLYNEQFF.

The chain recombines TRBV19 with TRBJ1-5, with D maybe TRBD1 (5 bases). Trimming shortened V by 3 bases and J by 7 bases, and 10 bases separated the two germline ends. The germline CDR1 and CDR2 sequences are LNHDA and SQIVND (reference sequence). The CDR3 length is 13 residues. CDR3 coding DNA: TGTGCCAGTAGTATGGCAGGGAAGCAGCCCCAGCATTTT. Amino acids: CASSMAGKQPQHF.

As concerns this clone: A read error may produce the germline difference seen at one junction end. The chain joins TRBV7-3 to TRBJ2-3; D remains ambiguous. This CDR3 contains 15 residues. CDR1 SGHTA and CDR2 FQGTGA come from the germline V gene. The CDR3: CSSSLGPQDGDTQYF. CDR3 sequence (DNA): TGTTCCAGCAGCTTAGGGCCTCAGGATGGAGATACGCAGTATTTT. Together with reference TRBV7-3 and TRBJ2-3, the CDR3 gives the full variable domain: GAGVSQTPSNKVTEKGKYVELRCDPISGHTALYWYRQSLGQGPEFLIYFQGTGAADDSGLPNDRFFAVRPEGSVSTLKIQRTERGDSAVYLCSSSLGPQDGDTQYFGPGTRLTVL.

This sequence joins TRBV5-1 and TRBJ2-1; no firm D call. Germline V gene sequence: CDR1 SGHRS, CDR2 YFSETQ. This CDR3 contains 14 residues. Between the trimmed V and J ends, which lost 0 bases and 10 bases, there was a span of 14 bases. CDR3 residues: CASSLVTSYTEQFF. The CDR3 DNA reads TGCGCCAGCAGCTTGGTTACTTCTTATACGGAGCAGTTCTTC.

This chain uses TRBV19 with TRBJ2-5; possibly TRBD2 for D (5 bases). The ends were cut back, 4 bases at V and 5 bases at J, with 17 bases in the middle. CDR3 length: 15 amino acids. The germline V gene has CDR1 LNHDA and CDR2 SQIVND (reference sequence). CDR3 in DNA: TGTGCCAGTAGTACCCCCCGGGGTTTGGGGGAGACCCAGTACTTC. Its protein product is CASSTPRGLGETQYF.

V usage is TRBV9 and J usage is TRBJ1-1, with D maybe TRBD1 (5 bases). CDR3 length: 17 amino acids. The germline V gene has CDR1 SGDLS and CDR2 YYNGEE. The germline V and J ends were trimmed by 3 bases and 0 bases, with 18 bases remaining between them. CDR3 protein: CASSDPSTVAMNTEAFF. CDR3 DNA: TGTGCCAGCAGCGACCCCTCGACAGTAGCAATGAACACTGAAGCTTTCTTT.

V gene TRBV6-6 combines with J gene TRBJ2-5; D is perhaps TRBD1 (6 bases). The ends were cut back, 2 bases at V and 0 bases at J, with 10 bases in the middle. Per the germline V gene, CDR1 is MNHNY and CDR2 is SVGAGI (reference sequence). CDR3 size: 15 residues. The CDR3: CASSYGGLYQETQYF. The CDR3 DNA follows: TGTGCCAGCAGTTACGGGGGCCTTTACCAAGAGACCCAGTACTTC.

This clone was seen only once. V is TRBV18 and J is TRBJ1-4; 8 nucleotides align to TRBD1. There are 16 residues in the CDR3. Germline V gene data show CDR1 as KGHSH and CDR2 as LQKENI. Trimming removed 4 bases from V and 10 bases from J; junction bases left unmatched: 14. The CDR3 spells CASSQDGRTGLGKLFF. CDR3 in DNA: TGTGCCAGCTCACAAGATGGAAGGACAGGGCTTGGAAAACTGTTTTTT.

The rearrangement joins TRBV7-2 to TRBJ1-1; D is uncertain. Germline V gene data show CDR1 as SGHTA and CDR2 as FQGNSA. The CDR3 spans 14 residues. V gave up 2 bases and J gave up 1 base, with 8 bases separating them. The CDR3 sequence is CASSLRRENTEAFF. In DNA, the CDR3 is TGTGCCAGCAGCTTAAGGAGGGAGAACACTGAAGCTTTCTTT. The full variable domain, completed using reference TRBV7-2 and TRBJ1-1, is GAGVSQSPSNKVTEKGKDVELRCDPISGHTALYWYRQSLGQGLEFLIYFQGNSAPDKSGLPSDRFSAERTGGSVSTLTIQRTQQEDSAVYLCASSLRRENTEAFFGQGTRLTVV.

The chain has TRBV2 and TRBJ1-1; 7 bases line up with TRBD1. The CDR3 covers 13 residues. J was trimmed by 2 bases and V by 10 bases; bases with no gene match: 7. The germline gives CDR1 SNHLY, CDR2 FYNNEI. DNA for the CDR3: TGTGCCACCCTGAAGGGGGCCAACACTGAAGCTTTCTTT. It translates to CATLKGANTEAFF.

This sequence joins TRBV7-6 and TRBJ2-1; TRBD2 matches 15 bases. The CDR3 consists of 15 residues. V was pared by 4 bases and J by 7 bases, with 2 bases of the junction left unmatched. Germline values: CDR1 SGHVS, CDR2 FNYEAQ. The chain's CDR3 is CASSSGTSGGNEQFF. The CDR3 DNA reads as TGTGCCAGCAGCTCCGGGACTAGCGGGGGGAATGAGCAGTTCTTC.

Concerning this clone itself: The junction differs from germline at one of its ends, possibly a read error. This chain joins TRBV7-9 and TRBJ2-3, with 10 bases lining up with TRBD1. The CDR3 has 17 amino acids. Germline CDR1 and CDR2: SEHNR and FQNEAQ (reference sequence). The CDR3 here is CSSSDSGTGAFTDTQYF. The CDR3 DNA sequence: TGTTCCAGCAGCGACTCCGGGACAGGGGCCTTCACAGATACGCAGTATTTT.

The chain carries TRBV6-1 and TRBJ2-7, with D maybe TRBD1 (5 bases). The CDR3 has 13 residues. Germline lookup yields CDR1 MNHNS and CDR2 SASEGT. V gave up 4 bases and J gave up 3 bases, with 10 bases separating them. The CDR3 region is CASSGGRDYEQYF. The CDR3 DNA reads TGTGCCAGCAGTGGGGGCAGGGACTACGAGCAGTACTTC.

V usage is TRBV18 and J usage is TRBJ2-5; 12 bases align to TRBD2. V shed 5 bases, J shed 4 bases, and the junction held 5 bases outside the gene matches. This CDR3 is 15 amino acids long. The germline V gene encodes CDR1 KGHSH and CDR2 LQKENI. CDR3 loop: CASSALTSGGETQYF. The CDR3 region has the DNA TGTGCCAGCTCAGCCCTGACTAGCGGGGGAGAGACCCAGTACTTC.

This clone has just one count. The genes are TRBV30 and TRBJ2-5; weak D call: TRBD2 (5 bases). Trimming cost V 2 bases and J 5 bases, with 12 bases left between them. The V gene's germline CDR1 is GTSNPN and CDR2 SVGIG (reference sequence). The CDR3 runs to 13 residues. CDR3 sequence: CAWSSRVGETQYF. The CDR3 bases are TGTGCCTGGAGTTCGAGGGTGGGGGAGACCCAGTACTTC.

The chain carries TRBV29-1 and TRBJ2-1, with D uncertain. From germline, CDR1 is SQVTM and CDR2 ANQGSEA. There are 14 residues in the CDR3. Between the trimmed V and J ends, which lost 7 bases and 4 bases, there was a span of 17 bases. The CDR3 nucleotides are TGCAGCGCCGCTGACATTCTCCCTTACAATGAGCAGTTCTTC. It codes for CSAADILPYNEQFF.

This chain joins TRBV23-1 and TRBJ1-1; 8 nucleotides agree with TRBD1. TRBV23-1 is given ORF status, its function remaining uncertain. The V segment lost 3 bases and the J segment 5 bases; nucleotides outside the gene matches: 11. The CDR3 spans 16 residues. As DNA, the CDR3 is TGCGCCAGCAGTCAGTTAGACAGGGGCGCGGGTACTGAAGCTTTCTTT. Translating it yields CASSQLDRGAGTEAFF.

V usage is TRBV5-6 and J usage is TRBJ1-5; 8 bases match TRBD1. J gave up 7 bases and V 4 bases, and 13 bases lay outside the gene matches. Per the germline V gene, CDR1 is SGHDT and CDR2 is YYEEEE. The CDR3 is 16 amino acids. The CDR3 DNA follows: TGTGCCAGCAGCGGGGGGACCGACAGGGGTGAACAGCCCCAGCATTTT. Amino acid sequence: CASSGGTDRGEQPQHF.

This clone appeared once. The chain recombines TRBV19 with TRBJ2-3; 8 bases fit TRBD2. The ends lost 5 bases at V and 4 bases at J; junction bases unmatched: 8. CDR1 is LNHDA and CDR2 is SQIVND in the germline V gene (reference sequence). CDR3 length equals 15 residues. CDR3 protein: CASSPKRERADTQYF. CDR3 DNA sequence: TGTGCCAGTAGTCCAAAGCGGGAGCGGGCAGATACGCAGTATTTT.

The rearrangement uses TRBV5-1 and TRBJ1-3; D gene uncertain. CDR3 length equals 14 residues. The germline CDR1 and CDR2 sequences are SGHRS and YFSETQ. V lost 2 bases and J 0 bases, leaving 6 bases between the germline ends. DNA for the CDR3: TGCGCCAGCAGCTTACAGCTCTCTGGAAACACCATATATTTT. Translated: CASSLQLSGNTIYF.

V gene TRBV6-6 combines with J gene TRBJ2-3; a weak D match, TRBD2 (6 bases). CDR1 is MNHNY and CDR2 is SVGAGI in the germline V gene (reference sequence). The CDR3 totals 16 residues. The V gene lost 5 bases and the J gene lost 2 bases, with 17 bases spanning the gap. CDR3: CASSISMAGHTDTQYF. The CDR3 bases are TGTGCCAGCAGTATCAGTATGGCGGGGCACACAGATACGCAGTATTTT.

This chain connects TRBV19 to TRBJ2-5; TRBD2 matches at 8 bases. Germline CDR1 reads LNHDA; CDR2 reads SQIVND (reference sequence). The CDR3 length is 15 residues. After removal of 1 base from V and 0 bases from J, the junction contained 1 base not matched to a gene. The CDR3 region has the DNA TGTGCCAGTAGTATAGGGGGACTAGACCAAGAGACCCAGTACTTC. Its translation: CASSIGGLDQETQYF. The complete variable domain, with remaining parts taken from reference TRBV19 and TRBJ2-5, reads DGGITQSPKYLFRKEGQNVTLSCEQNLNHDAMYWYRQDPGQGLRLIYYSQIVNDFQKGDIAEGYSVSREKKESFPLTVTSAQKNPTAFYLCASSIGGLDQETQYFGPGTRLLVL.

The CDR3 DNA reads TGCGCCAGCAGCCAAGATGGACTAGCGGGTTACAATGAGCAGTTCTTC. This gives the protein CASSQDGLAGYNEQFF. This chain joins TRBV4-3 and TRBJ2-1, with 11 bases lining up with TRBD2. CDR1 is LGHNA and CDR2 is YSLEER in the germline V gene. This CDR3 is built from 16 residues. V was pared by 0 bases and J by 4 bases, with 2 bases of the junction left unmatched.

The chain carries TRBV7-8 and TRBJ2-7; 10 bases map to TRBD1. V dropped 5 bases and J dropped 9; count of bases not matched to a gene: 7. The CDR3 length is 13 residues. CDR1 is SGHVS and CDR2 is FQNEAQ in the germline V gene. This CDR3 is CASSPRDRGGQYF. CDR3 DNA sequence: TGTGCCAGCAGCCCCCGGGACAGGGGCGGGCAGTACTTC.

This chain connects TRBV13 to TRBJ2-7, with 9 bases that match TRBD2. This CDR3 spans 13 amino acids. CDR1 is PRHDT, CDR2 FYEKMQ, per germline (reference sequence). The V segment lost 9 bases and the J segment 0 bases; nucleotides outside the gene matches: 3. Here the CDR3 reads CASGLASSYEQYF. Written as DNA, the CDR3 is TGTGCCAGTGGACTAGCGTCCTCCTACGAGCAGTACTTC.

V gene TRBV7-9 combines with J gene TRBJ2-7; 8 bases are a match to TRBD1. V lost 5 bases and J lost 0; bases outside the gene matches: 15. The CDR3 covers 18 residues. From germline, CDR1 is SEHNR and CDR2 FQNEAQ (reference sequence). The CDR3 region has the DNA TGTGCCAGCAGCCCTGGACAGGGACAAGCCAGCTACTCCTACGAGCAGTACTTC. Protein product: CASSPGQGQASYSYEQYF.

The chain recombines TRBV5-3 with TRBJ1-2; D is possibly TRBD1 (6 bases). TRBV5-3 is filed as an ORF, its function uncertain. V lost 4 bases, J lost 5 bases, and 18 bases lay in between. CDR3 size: 15 residues. The CDR3 DNA reads TGTGCCAGAAGCCAGTCAGGGGCGGCGTGGTATGGCTACACCTTC. Translated, it gives CARSQSGAAWYGYTF.

This clone was seen just once. The CDR3 reads CASSLRTGPNTEAFF. The CDR3 nucleotides are TGTGCCAGCAGCCTGAGGACAGGGCCGAACACTGAAGCTTTCTTT. This chain joins TRBV11-2 and TRBJ1-1; TRBD1 agrees at 8 bases. Germline CDR1 and CDR2: SGHAT and FQNNGV. The CDR3 runs to 15 residues. V trimming: 5 bases; J trimming: 1 base; junction bases outside the gene matches: 6.